Shown below are 8 T cell receptor beta chains from a single sample sequenced in a study of cytomegalovirus exposure and HLA in healthy donors. A multiplex PCR was run with 60 Vbeta primers and 13 Jbeta primers. Clones were read by immunoSEQ multiplex PCR, and TCRdb kept only the in-frame ones, dropping some. The sample comprises some 150,000 clones, around 70% of which are singletons, and roughly 2% rests with the top ten. Material: PBMCs. These receptors came from a woman in her fifties or sixties in good health and CMV-seropositive.

This clone was seen only once. V usage is TRBV27 and J usage is TRBJ1-1; no clear D gene. The CDR3 runs 14 residues. V was trimmed by 4 bases and J by 4 bases, leaving 13 bases between them. CDR1 and CDR2 (germline): MNHEY, SMNVEV (reference sequence). The CDR3 loop is CASSWRTGITEAFF. CDR3 bases: TGTGCCAGCAGTTGGCGGACGGGGATCACTGAAGCTTTCTTT.

The J gene is TRBJ1-5, the V gene TRBV28, with D possibly TRBD1 on 6 matching bases. V lost 7 bases and J 5 bases, leaving 15 bases between the germline ends. The CDR3 spans 14 residues. CDR1 MDHEN and CDR2 SYDVKM come from the germline V gene. Here the CDR3 reads CASIFTGNDQPQHF. The DNA of the CDR3 is TGTGCCAGCATCTTCACAGGGAATGATCAGCCCCAGCATTTT.

The chain has TRBV5-4 and TRBJ2-3, with 7 positions matching TRBD2. This CDR3 spans 14 amino acids. J lost 5 bases, V lost 0 bases, and 3 bases had no gene match. CDR1 is SGHNT and CDR2 is YYREEE in the germline V gene (reference sequence). Written as DNA, the CDR3 is TGTGCCAGCAGCTTGGCGGCGGGAGAAGATACGCAGTATTTT. This sequence encodes CASSLAAGEDTQYF.

V gene TRBV5-8 combines with J gene TRBJ1-5, with a tentative D call TRBD1 (6 bases). The CDR3 extends over 15 amino acids. The V end lost 3 bases, the J end lost 6 bases, and 16 bases lay between the germline ends. Germline lookup yields CDR1 SGHTS and CDR2 YDEGEE. The CDR3 region has the DNA TGTGCCAGCAGCTCAGGGGACGGGCGGGCTCAGCCCCAGCATTTT. Its translation is CASSSGDGRAQPQHF.

This chain uses TRBV15 with TRBJ2-1, with TRBD2 matching over 10 bases. Trimming removed 6 bases from V and 4 bases from J; junction bases left unmatched: 9. Germline lookup yields CDR1 LNHNV and CDR2 YYDKDF (reference sequence). The CDR3 is 16 residues long. CDR3 loop: CATSSSGGTLYNEQFF. In DNA, the CDR3 is TGTGCCACCAGTAGTAGCGGGGGGACCCTTTACAATGAGCAGTTCTTC.

The V call is TRBV2, the J call TRBJ2-2; 9 nucleotides align to TRBD2. This CDR3 region has 15 residues. The J segment lost 6 bases and the V segment lost 4 bases, leaving 6 bases of the junction unmatched. Germline values: CDR1 SNHLY, CDR2 FYNNEI. The CDR3 sequence: CASSAVSGSPGELFF. Written as DNA, the CDR3 is TGTGCCAGCAGTGCGGTTAGCGGGAGTCCCGGGGAGCTGTTTTTT.

The chain employs TRBV7-3 and TRBJ1-2; TRBD1 is a possible D gene (5 bases). Deletions cut 5 bases from V and 9 bases from J, with 19 bases between. CDR1 SGHTA and CDR2 FQGTGA come from the germline V gene. The CDR3 is 14 residues long. The CDR3 sequence: CASSPGGSGYSYTF. In DNA, the CDR3 is TGTGCCAGCAGCCCGGGGGGATCGGGTTATAGCTACACCTTC.

The chain combines TRBV7-2 with TRBJ1-5, with D uncertain. The germline V gene encodes CDR1 SGHTA and CDR2 FQGNSA. The CDR3 is made up of 15 amino acids. V was trimmed by 4 bases and J by 7 bases, leaving 17 bases between them. CDR3 residues: CASSSSGVGRQPQHF. As DNA, the CDR3 is TGTGCCAGCAGCTCCTCCGGAGTAGGCCGGCAGCCCCAGCATTTT. Full variable domain (rest looked up from reference TRBV7-2 and TRBJ1-5): GAGVSQSPSNKVTEKGKDVELRCDPISGHTALYWYRQSLGQGLEFLIYFQGNSAPDKSGLPSDRFSAERTGGSVSTLTIQRTQQEDSAVYLCASSSSGVGRQPQHFGDGTRLSIL.